This TCR beta chain comes out of a study of blood T cell repertoires in COVID-19. Enrolled during active infection, Seattle patients were then followed longitudinally. This CDR3 region has 14 residues. CDR1 is MDHEN and CDR2 is SYDVKM in the germline V gene. V lost 6 bases to trimming and J lost 4 bases; unmatched junction nucleotides: 4. Per the original methods: For nucleated cells, counts were estimated from reference gene primer amplification. Data came from immunoSEQ multiplex PCR; TCRdb stores just in-frame clones and leaves some out. The V and J calls and clone size come from that table; D and trimming were worked out from the DNA. The profile covers over 150,000 clones, with under 95% appearing a single time and about 4.9% taken by the ten largest.

V gene TRBV28 combines with J gene TRBJ2-1, with 9 bases that match TRBD1. This TCR was recovered from a man aged 18 to 35 with COVID-19, enrolled during active disease. Sequences were obtained from peripheral blood. The CDR3 DNA is TGTGCCAGCAGGGACAGGGGCAGATACAATGAGCAGTTCTTC. It encodes CASRDRGRYNEQFF.